Listed below are T cell receptor beta chains from one sample, sequenced in a study of technical replicates of blood from a handful of donors. Produced via immunoSEQ multiplex PCR; TCRdb's table is partial and in-frame only. The sample yields roughly 65,000 clones, about 86% seen once. The sample was PBMCs. The source is a human donor in good health. Some clones in this sample may be carry-over from other donors' samples. Both conserved end residues are part of each CDR3. A D gene is named only where the DNA matches it firmly. Only part of the rows carry a size: once, few, many, or a class if the clone is expanded.

d_call,clone_size,v_call,j_call,cdr3_aa,cdr3_nt
TRBD2,NA,TRBV5-1,TRBJ2-7,CASSHPYSGAYEQYF,TGCGCCAGCAGCCACCCTTATAGCGGGGCCTACGAGCAGTACTTC
NA,NA,TRBV18,TRBJ2-7,CASSRGVGQYSYEQYF,TGTGCCAGCTCACGAGGAGTAGGTCAGTACTCCTACGAGCAGTACTTC
TRBD2,few,TRBV5-1,TRBJ2-1,CASSSSGGYNEQFF,TGCGCCAGCTCCAGTTCCGGGGGGTACAATGAGCAGTTCTTC
TRBD2,few,TRBV19,TRBJ2-2,CASSPGGMAGELFF,TGTGCCAGTAGCCCCGGGGGGATGGCCGGGGAGCTGTTTTTT
NA,NA,TRBV7-8,TRBJ1-6,CASSLTESSYNSPLHF,TGTGCCAGCAGCTTAACAGAGAGCTCCTATAATTCACCCCTCCACTTT
NA,NA,TRBV10-3,TRBJ2-1,CAISAQTPSVNEQFF,TGTGCCATCAGTGCTCAGACACCGTCGGTTAATGAGCAGTTCTTC
TRBD2,NA,TRBV6-5,TRBJ2-3,CASRLSGGGTDTQYF,TGTGCCAGCAGACTAAGCGGGGGGGGCACAGATACGCAGTATTTT
NA,NA,TRBV6-1,TRBJ2-2,CASRRQYLDGELFF,TGTGCCAGCAGAAGACAGTACCTTGACGGGGAGCTGTTTTTT
TRBD2,NA,TRBV7-9,TRBJ2-1,CASSLGVLAGVVGNEQFF,TGTGCCAGCAGCCTAGGCGTCCTAGCGGGGGTGGTGGGGAATGAGCAGTTCTTC
NA,NA,TRBV5-6,TRBJ2-5,CASSLQETQYF,TGTGCCAGCAGCCTCCAAGAGACCCAGTACTTC
TRBD1,NA,TRBV11-1,TRBJ1-4,CASSLAGTGLEKLFF,TGTGCCAGCAGCTTAGCCGGGACAGGGCTCGAAAAACTGTTTTTT
TRBD1,NA,TRBV19,TRBJ2-7,CASSLTGTGGYEQYF,TGTGCCAGTAGTCTAACCGGGACAGGAGGATACGAGCAGTACTTC
TRBD1,NA,TRBV29-1,TRBJ1-4,CSVAGTASTNEKLFF,TGCAGCGTGGCCGGGACAGCCTCAACTAATGAAAAACTGTTTTTT
NA,NA,TRBV4-1,TRBJ2-6,CASSQDDFVRANVLTF,TGCGCCAGCAGCCAAGATGACTTTGTCAGGGCCAACGTCCTGACTTTC
NA,once,TRBV4-1,TRBJ1-6,CASSQARGAQVSHF,TGCGCCAGCAGCCAAGCCCGCGGGGCGCAAGTATCTCACTTT
TRBD2,NA,TRBV4-3,TRBJ2-1,CASSHRLANEQFF,TGCGCCAGCAGCCATAGACTAGCTAATGAGCAGTTCTTC
TRBD2,NA,TRBV9,TRBJ2-3,CASSVEAGVVDTQYF,TGTGCCAGCAGCGTAGAAGCGGGAGTAGTAGATACGCAGTATTTT
NA,NA,TRBV7-9,TRBJ1-2,CASSLGGNYGYTF,TGTGCCAGCAGCTTGGGGGGGAACTATGGCTACACCTTC
NA,NA,TRBV7-8,TRBJ2-5,CASSIAGLSSQMKTQYF,TGTGCCAGCAGTATAGCAGGGTTAAGTTCCCAAATGAAGACCCAGTACTTC
NA,NA,TRBV5-1,TRBJ2-6,CASSQTWAKGANVLTF,TGCGCCAGCAGCCAAACATGGGCGAAAGGGGCCAACGTCCTGACTTTC
TRBD2,NA,TRBV9,TRBJ2-1,CASSTQSGGRYNEQFF,TGTGCCAGCAGTACCCAAAGCGGGGGTCGCTACAATGAGCAGTTCTTC
NA,NA,TRBV2,TRBJ1-1,CASAEAMNTEAFF,TGTGCCAGCGCTGAGGCTATGAACACTGAAGCTTTCTTT
NA,NA,TRBV18,TRBJ1-2,CASSPSNDNYGYTF,TGTGCCAGCTCACCTAGTAACGATAACTATGGCTACACCTTC
TRBD2,NA,TRBV11-3,TRBJ2-3,CASSWGWGDPRGTDTQYF,TGTGCCAGCAGCTGGGGTTGGGGGGACCCGCGGGGGACAGATACGCAGTATTTT
NA,NA,TRBV18,TRBJ2-7,CASSPRQVPAEQYF,TGTGCCAGCTCACCGAGACAGGTCCCCGCCGAGCAGTACTTC
NA,once,TRBV6-1,TRBJ1-1,CASSEPGNTEAFF,TGTGCCAGCAGTGAACCAGGGAACACTGAAGCTTTCTTT
NA,NA,TRBV5-6,TRBJ2-6,CASSDSGITVSGANVLTF,TGTGCCAGCAGCGATTCCGGGATAACTGTCTCTGGGGCCAACGTCCTGACTTTC
NA,NA,TRBV9,TRBJ2-5,CASSPGGAETQYF,TGTGCCAGCAGCCCTGGAGGGGCAGAGACCCAGTACTTC
TRBD1,NA,TRBV25-1,TRBJ2-1,CASSDQYRDSGEQFF,TGTGCCAGCAGTGACCAGTACCGGGACAGTGGTGAGCAGTTCTTC
NA,NA,TRBV11-3,TRBJ2-2,CASSLWGRWNTGELFF,TGTGCCAGCAGCTTATGGGGGCGGTGGAACACCGGGGAGCTGTTTTTT
NA,NA,TRBV4-3,TRBJ1-5,CASSQYRDQPQHF,TGCGCCAGCAGCCAGTACAGGGACCAGCCCCAGCATTTT
NA,NA,TRBV10-3,TRBJ2-7,CAISETGSYEQYF,TGTGCCATCAGTGAGACAGGAAGCTACGAGCAGTACTTC
TRBD1,NA,TRBV2,TRBJ2-5,CASSTNGQVQETQYF,TGTGCCAGCAGTACCAACGGACAGGTCCAAGAGACCCAGTACTTC
NA,NA,TRBV5-6,TRBJ2-1,CASSLRTLVGGQNEQFF,TGTGCCAGCAGCTTGCGTACACTAGTGGGGGGGCAGAATGAGCAGTTCTTC
NA,NA,TRBV27,TRBJ1-6,CASSVGQIYNSPLHF,TGTGCCAGCAGTGTCGGACAGATCTATAATTCACCCCTCCACTTT
NA,NA,TRBV6-6,TRBJ1-4,CASSYPLGSTNEKLFF,TGTGCCAGCAGTTACCCCCTCGGGTCTACTAATGAAAAACTGTTTTTT
NA,NA,TRBV4-3,TRBJ1-2,CASSLDRSPLYGYTF,TGCGCCAGCAGCCTCGACAGAAGTCCCCTCTATGGCTACACCTTC
TRBD1,NA,TRBV7-2,TRBJ2-3,CASSLAATGGDTQYF,TGTGCCAGCAGCTTAGCAGCGACAGGGGGAGATACGCAGTATTTT
NA,NA,TRBV6-5,TRBJ1-6,CASSMEGSSPLHF,TGTGCCAGCAGCATGGAGGGCAGCTCACCCCTCCACTTT
TRBD2,NA,TRBV2,TRBJ2-5,CASRRAGGLETQYF,TGTGCCAGCAGGAGGGCGGGGGGGCTGGAGACCCAGTACTTC
NA,NA,TRBV7-9,TRBJ1-6,CASSPRAGLNSPLHF,TGTGCCAGCAGCCCCCGGGCAGGACTTAATTCACCCCTCCACTTT
NA,NA,TRBV21-1,TRBJ2-7,CASSTPGTVVCYEQYF,TGTGCCAGCAGCACCCCAGGGACAGTTGTTTGCTACGAGCAGTACTTC
NA,NA,TRBV9,TRBJ2-3,CASSVGHTDTQYF,TGTGCCAGCAGCGTAGGGCACACAGATACGCAGTATTTT
TRBD1,NA,TRBV10-3,TRBJ2-7,CATDQTGGIGEQYF,TGTGCCACGGACCAGACAGGGGGCATCGGCGAGCAGTACTTC
TRBD1,NA,TRBV7-3,TRBJ1-2,CASSPQGTGGGYTF,TGTGCCAGCAGCCCACAAGGGACAGGGGGTGGCTACACCTTC
NA,NA,TRBV7-8,TRBJ2-2,CASSYTGTNTGELFF,TGTGCCAGCAGCTACACCGGGACGAACACCGGGGAGCTGTTTTTT
NA,NA,TRBV7-3,TRBJ2-7,CASSRNPPFLGTTYEQYF,TGTGCCAGCAGCCGTAACCCTCCCTTTCTGGGGACAACCTACGAGCAGTACTTC
TRBD2,NA,TRBV4-3,TRBJ2-7,CASSQVGREGEQYF,TGCGCCAGCAGCCAAGTGGGACGGGAGGGCGAGCAGTACTTC